This T cell receptor (beta chain) was sequenced in a study of cytomegalovirus exposure and HLA in healthy donors. From germline, CDR1 is MNHEY and CDR2 SVGAGI. The CDR3 extends over 12 amino acids. V gave up 4 bases and J gave up 4 bases, with 7 bases separating them. Use of 60 Vbeta and 13 Jbeta primers characterized the PCR. Here immunoSEQ multiplex PCR was the method, and the copy in TCRdb shows in-frame clones only, minus some. The table has some 180,000 clones, approximately 73% seen once; the top ten hold 2% to 2.5%. Study results and caveats: Association with HLA alleles at 0.05 false discovery rate was found for roughly 17,000 TCR beta sequences in a later analysis.

Remarks on this clone: The antigen is unknown.

Input material: PBMCs. The TCR sequence derives from a woman aged 30 to 39 in good health and CMV-seropositive. J is TRBJ2-5 and V is TRBV6-5; no clear D gene. The CDR3 loop reads CASSSVRETQYF. The DNA for the CDR3 is TGTGCCAGCAGTTCTGTCCGAGAGACCCAGTACTTC.